Described below is a single T cell receptor (beta chain) sequence and its context. The table came from immunoSEQ multiplex PCR; TCRdb's copy has only in-frame clones and leaves some out. The data show around 29,000 clones, more than 70% seen once. Time point here: newly diagnosed, previously untreated cHL patient sample. By magnetic negative selection, CD4+ T cells were purified from thawed PBMCs. PBMCs from patients with newly diagnosed, untreated classical Hodgkin lymphoma served as a comparison group for the relapsed/refractory trial patients. These data originate in a study of PD-1 blockade in classical Hodgkin lymphoma. The CDR3 has 13 amino acids. The V gene lost 2 bases and the J gene lost 0 bases, with 5 bases spanning the gap. Per germline, CDR1 LNHNV and CDR2 YYDKDF (reference sequence).

The sequencing input was CD4+ T cells from blood. J is TRBJ2-7 and V is TRBV15; no definite D call. The sequence came from a human donor with classical Hodgkin lymphoma. CDR3 sequence (DNA): TGTGCCACCAGCAGAATTCCCTCCTACGAGCAGTACTTC. It codes for CATSRIPSYEQYF.